This note documents a single T cell receptor (beta chain) sequence. Its specificity is unknown. The data were obtained in a study of response to subunit inactivated influenza vaccine. Whole-study results and caveats: Authors suggested few new T cells are recruited by each seasonal influenza vaccination.

MiXCR was run by TCRdb on the RT-PCR reads, yielding one entry per CDR3 protein. The data hold approximately 500,000 distinct CDR3 sequences, with approximately 13% observed a single time. Trimming at V came to 2 bases and at J to 9 bases, leaving 9 bases not matched to a gene. Germline lookup yields CDR1 SGHTA and CDR2 FQGNSA. CDR3 length: 15 residues. This chain uses TRBV7-2 with TRBJ2-4; 8 bases align to TRBD2. The receptor's source is a man in his forties or fifties who received an inactivated influenza vaccine. The sample in question was PBMCs from blood, obtained about 40 days after vaccination. As DNA, the CDR3 is TGTGCCAGCAGCTTATCTGGGACTAGGTCTGGCATTCAGTACTTC. This codes for CASSLSGTRSGIQYF.